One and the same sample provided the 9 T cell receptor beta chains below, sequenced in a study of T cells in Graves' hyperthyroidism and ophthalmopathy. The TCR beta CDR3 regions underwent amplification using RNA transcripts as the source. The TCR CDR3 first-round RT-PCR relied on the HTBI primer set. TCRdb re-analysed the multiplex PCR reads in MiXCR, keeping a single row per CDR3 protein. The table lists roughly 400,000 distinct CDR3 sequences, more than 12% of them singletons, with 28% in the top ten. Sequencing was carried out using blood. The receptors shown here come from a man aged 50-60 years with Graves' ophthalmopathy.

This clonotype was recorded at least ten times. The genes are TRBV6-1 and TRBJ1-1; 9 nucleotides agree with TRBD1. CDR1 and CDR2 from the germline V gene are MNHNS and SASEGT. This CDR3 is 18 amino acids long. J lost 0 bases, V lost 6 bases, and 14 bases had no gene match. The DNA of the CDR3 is TGTGCCAGCAGCCTGACCGGGACAGGGATCCCCTTGAACACTGAAGCTTTCTTT. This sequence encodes CASSLTGTGIPLNTEAFF.

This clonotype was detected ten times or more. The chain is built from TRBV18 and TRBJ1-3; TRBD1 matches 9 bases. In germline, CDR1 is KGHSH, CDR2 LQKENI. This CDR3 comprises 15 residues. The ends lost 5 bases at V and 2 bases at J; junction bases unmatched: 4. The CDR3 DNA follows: TGTGCCAGCTCAACAGGGGGCGAGACTGGAAACACCATATATTTT. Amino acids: CASSTGGETGNTIYF.

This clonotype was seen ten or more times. CDR3 region: CASRLLAGGNPSYEQYF. DNA of the CDR3: TGTGCCAGCAGGCTACTAGCGGGAGGGAACCCTTCCTACGAGCAGTACTTC. The chain links TRBV6-1 to TRBJ2-7; TRBD2 matches at 13 bases. The CDR3 covers 17 residues. The V segment lost 6 bases and the J segment 1 base; nucleotides outside the gene matches: 9. Germline loops: CDR1 MNHNS, CDR2 SASEGT.

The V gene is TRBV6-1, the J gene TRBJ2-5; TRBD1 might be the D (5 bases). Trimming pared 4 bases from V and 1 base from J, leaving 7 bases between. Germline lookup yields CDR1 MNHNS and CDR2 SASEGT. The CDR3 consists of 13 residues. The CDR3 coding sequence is TGTGCCAGCAGTGTGACAGTCCAAGAGACCCAGTACTTC. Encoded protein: CASSVTVQETQYF.

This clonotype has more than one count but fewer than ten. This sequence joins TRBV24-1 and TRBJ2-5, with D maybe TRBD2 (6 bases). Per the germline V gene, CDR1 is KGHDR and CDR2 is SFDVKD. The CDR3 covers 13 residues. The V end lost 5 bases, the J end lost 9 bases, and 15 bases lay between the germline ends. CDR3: CATSGSGRGAQYF. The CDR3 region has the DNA TGTGCCACCAGTGGTAGCGGCCGAGGGGCCCAGTACTTC.

DNA of the CDR3: TGTGCCAGCAGCTTAACGTCGGGACAGGGCCTTATATCTATGGAAAAACTGTTTTTT. Translated: CASSLTSGQGLISMEKLFF. The chain links TRBV7-8 to TRBJ1-4; 9 bases agree with TRBD1. Germline V CDR1 and CDR2: SGHVS, FQNEAQ. This CDR3 contains 19 residues. V lost 2 bases, J lost 8 bases, and 18 bases stayed unmatched.

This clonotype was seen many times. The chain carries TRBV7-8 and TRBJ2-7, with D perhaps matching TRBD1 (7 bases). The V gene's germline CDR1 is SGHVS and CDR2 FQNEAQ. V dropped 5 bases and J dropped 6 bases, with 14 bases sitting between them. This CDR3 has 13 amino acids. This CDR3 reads CASSANQGGEQYF. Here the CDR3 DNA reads TGTGCCAGCAGCGCCAACCAGGGGGGCGAGCAGTACTTC.

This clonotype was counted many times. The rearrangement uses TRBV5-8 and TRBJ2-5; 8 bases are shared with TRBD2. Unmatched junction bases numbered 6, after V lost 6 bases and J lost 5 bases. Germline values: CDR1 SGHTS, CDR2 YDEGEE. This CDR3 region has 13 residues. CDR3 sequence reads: CASKAGGNETQYF. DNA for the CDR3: TGTGCCAGCAAGGCGGGAGGTAATGAGACCCAGTACTTC.

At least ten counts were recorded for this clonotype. As DNA, the CDR3 is TGTGCCAGCAGCGTAACATCGGGGGAGAATGAGCAGTTCTTC. Translation: CASSVTSGENEQFF. The V and J genes are TRBV9 and TRBJ2-1; D is perhaps TRBD2 (6 bases). CDR1 is SGDLS, CDR2 YYNGEE, per germline. The V and J ends lost 1 base and 7 bases respectively, with 12 bases between them. The CDR3 runs 14 residues.